The source of this T cell receptor (beta chain) is a study of blood T cells in healthy people across ages. Regarding the study as a whole: Expanded clonotype shifts may have been confounded, as the donors had an unknown CMV status.

The germline CDR1 and CDR2 sequences are SGHDT and YYEEEE. V shed 0 bases, J shed 4 bases, and the junction held 2 bases outside the gene matches. This CDR3 has 15 residues. Extraction yielded at least 5 micrograms of total RNA per sample. A second PCR of 7 to 11 cycles used a sample-barcoded 5' primer and a J-beta primer mix. Samples each returned at least 3 million CDR3-containing paired-end reads. TCRdb re-analysed the 5' RACE reads in MiXCR, keeping a single row per CDR3 protein. The sample holds about 750,000 distinct CDR3 sequences; around half are singletons and the top ten take 41%. In this sample, this clonotype turned up once. Its specificity is unknown.

The TCR was taken from an elderly man in good health. The specimen was blood. V and J are TRBV5-6 and TRBJ2-1, with 9 bases lining up with TRBD2. The CDR3 region has the DNA TGTGCCAGCAGCTTGGTGGGACTAGCTTACAATGAGCAGTTCTTC. Protein product: CASSLVGLAYNEQFF.